This TCR beta chain came from a study (dated by TCRdb to between 2014 and 2017). Study-level background: The study tested whether tumor-infiltrating Tregs in breast cancer are recruited from blood Tregs or converted in situ from other CD4+ T cell subsets.

Amplification of full-length TCR variable regions was done by 5' RACE PCR using constant-region reverse primers, and this step was followed by semi-nested PCR with Nested Universal Primer A. The ReliaPrep RNA Cell Miniprep System was used to extract total RNA, which was then reverse transcribed into 5'RACE-ready cDNA with the SMARTer RACE 5'/3' Kit. Full-length TCR alpha and beta libraries were barcoded with multiplex adaptors and sequenced on an Illumina MiSeq. In the authors' own workflow: For each of nine subset-tissue groups, sequencing data from the five patients were pooled, and the groups were compared by unsupervised clustering of TCR gene usage. The Morisita-Horn index, with shared sequences weighted by their contribution to each repertoire, was used to calculate repertoire similarity. TCRdb ran its own pipeline on the public reads, namely fastp trimming at Q25 and MiXCR clone calling, and kept in-frame beta chains. Rows merge per CDR3 protein into single entries with the most common DNA and genes. Clone size and V and J calls follow TCRdb, not the original study. The sample yields approximately 5,400 distinct CDR3 sequences; about half were counted once. 3% to 4.5% of the sample is in the top ten clones.

On this clonotype: The antigen it recognizes is unknown. It has no much larger one-base neighbor in the sample; base qualities were not kept.

Beyond this particular receptor, the publication reports: The greatest overlap of tumor-infiltrating Treg TCR alpha and beta sequences was observed with tumor naive CD4+ T cells, followed by blood naive CD4+ T cells. The TCR gene usage of tumor memory CD4+ T cells clustered together with blood and lymph node memory CD4+ cells and with lymph node naive CD4+ cells. Validation in the larger cohort was restricted to a single TCR beta V-J rearrangement rather than whole repertoires.

V trim: 8 bases; J trim: 4 bases; unmatched bases: 10. The germline V gene yields MNHNS for CDR1 and SASEGT for CDR2. There are 15 amino acids in the CDR3, from cysteine to phenylalanine inclusive. The CDR3 DNA has 45 bases and is translated from base 1. Memory CD4+ T cells were isolated as CD4+CD45RO+CD25- cells. Tregs, naive and memory CD4+ T cells from tumor, blood and ipsilateral draining lymph nodes of a few breast cancer patients underwent full-length TCR alpha and beta sequencing. Mononuclear cells from lymph nodes or around 50 ml of peripheral blood were isolated by Ficoll density gradient centrifugation. Sorted cell populations were confirmed by FACS to exceed 90% purity.

Sequenced input: memory CD4+ T cells sorted from blood. This specimen's cell subset or site label, interpreted: memory CD4+ T cells, CD4+CD45RO+CD25-. The V and J segments used are TRBV6-1 and TRBJ1-2, and 10 junctional nucleotides match TRBD1. The receptor was isolated from a female donor with breast cancer. CDR3 region: CASQAKTGGVYGYTF. In nucleotides, the sequence is TGTGCCAGCCAGGCTAAGACAGGGGGCGTCTATGGCTACACCTTC.